This T cell receptor (beta chain) comes out of a study of blood T cell repertoires in COVID-19. The wider study: Sites in the United States, Italy and Spain provided acute and convalescent COVID-19 samples. The analysed material was cDNA or gDNA that came from T cells, B-cell-depleted T cells, or PBMCs.

In the authors' workflow: Reference gene primer amplification gave nucleated cell count estimates. The data were produced by immunoSEQ multiplex PCR, yet TCRdb's version contains in-frame clones alone and is incomplete. V and J calls and clone size are as listed in that table; D and trimming were resolved from the DNA. The data show over 55,000 clones, roughly 85% seen once. The ends were cut back, 5 bases at V and 9 bases at J, with 10 bases in the middle. Germline V lookup: CDR1 SGHTA, CDR2 FQGNSA. The CDR3 is made up of 11 amino acids. The chain joins TRBV7-2 to TRBJ1-2; unclear D gene. The TCR comes from a woman of 80 years or more with acute or convalescent COVID-19. Sequenced input: peripheral blood. For the CDR3, the DNA is TGTGCCAGCAGCCCAGGAGGGAGCTACACCTTC. This encodes CASSPGGSYTF. The full variable domain, its missing parts supplied by reference TRBV7-2 and TRBJ1-2, is GAGVSQSPSNKVTEKGKDVELRCDPISGHTALYWYRQSLGQGLEFLIYFQGNSAPDKSGLPSDRFSAERTGGSVSTLTIQRTQQEDSAVYLCASSPGGSYTFGSGTRLTVV.